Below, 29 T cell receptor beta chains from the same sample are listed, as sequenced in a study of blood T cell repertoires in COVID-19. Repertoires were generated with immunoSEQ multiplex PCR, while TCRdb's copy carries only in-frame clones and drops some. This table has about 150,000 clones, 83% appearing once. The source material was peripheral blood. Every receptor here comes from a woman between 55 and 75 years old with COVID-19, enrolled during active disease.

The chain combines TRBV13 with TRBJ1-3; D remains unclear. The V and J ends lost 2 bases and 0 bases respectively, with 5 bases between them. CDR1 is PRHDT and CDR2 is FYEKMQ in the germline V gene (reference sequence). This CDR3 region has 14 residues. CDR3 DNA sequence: TGTGCCAGCAGCTTACAATTCTCTGGAAACACCATATATTTT. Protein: CASSLQFSGNTIYF.

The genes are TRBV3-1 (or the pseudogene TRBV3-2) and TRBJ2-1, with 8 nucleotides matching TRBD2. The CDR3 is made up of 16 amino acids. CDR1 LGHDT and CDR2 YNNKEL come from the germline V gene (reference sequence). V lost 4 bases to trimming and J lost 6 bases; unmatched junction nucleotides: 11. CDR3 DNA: TGTGCCAGCAGCCTTCGGACTAGCCTCGGGGGCAATGAGCAGTTCTTC. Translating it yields CASSLRTSLGGNEQFF.

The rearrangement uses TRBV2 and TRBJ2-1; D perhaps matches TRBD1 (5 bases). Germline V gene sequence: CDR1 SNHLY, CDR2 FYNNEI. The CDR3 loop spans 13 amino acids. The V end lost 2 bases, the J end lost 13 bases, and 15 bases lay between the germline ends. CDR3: CASSERGSLRQFF. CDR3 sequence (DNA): TGTGCCAGCAGTGAAAGGGGCAGCCTGAGACAGTTCTTC.

CDR3 region: CASSETGIVYEQYF. Written as DNA, the CDR3 is TGTGCCAGCAGTGAGACAGGGATTGTCTACGAGCAGTACTTC. The rearrangement uses TRBV6-1 and TRBJ2-7, with 7 nucleotides matching TRBD1. Trimming at V came to 3 bases and at J to 3 bases, leaving 5 bases not matched to a gene. The CDR3 spans 14 residues. In germline, CDR1 is MNHNS, CDR2 SASEGT.

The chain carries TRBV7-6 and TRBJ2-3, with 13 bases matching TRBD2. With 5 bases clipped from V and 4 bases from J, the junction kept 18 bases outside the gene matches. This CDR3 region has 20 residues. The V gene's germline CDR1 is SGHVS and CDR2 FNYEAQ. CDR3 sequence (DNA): TGTGCCAGCAGCCCAGAGGTGACTAGCGGGGGGCTTGGTGGCCCAGATACGCAGTATTTT. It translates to CASSPEVTSGGLGGPDTQYF.

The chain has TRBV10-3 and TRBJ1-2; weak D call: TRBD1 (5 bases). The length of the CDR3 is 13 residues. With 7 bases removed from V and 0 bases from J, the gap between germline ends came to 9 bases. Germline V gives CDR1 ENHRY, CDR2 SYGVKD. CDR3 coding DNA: TGTGCCATCAAGCGGGACGCTAACTATGGCTACACCTTC. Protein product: CAIKRDANYGYTF.

This chain's CDR3 is CASSDRPGQSFLYGYTF. The DNA for the CDR3 is TGTGCCAGCAGTGACCGTCCGGGACAGAGTTTTTTGTATGGCTACACCTTC. V gene TRBV6-4 combines with J gene TRBJ1-2; 7 nucleotides agree with TRBD1. From germline, CDR1 is MRHNA and CDR2 SNTAGT. Trimming took 2 bases from V and 5 from J; bases not matched to a gene: 14. The CDR3 totals 17 residues.

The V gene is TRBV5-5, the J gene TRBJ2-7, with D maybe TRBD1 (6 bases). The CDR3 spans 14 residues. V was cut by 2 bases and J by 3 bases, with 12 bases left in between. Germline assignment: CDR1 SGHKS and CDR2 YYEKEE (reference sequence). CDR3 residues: CASSFMGQHYEQYF. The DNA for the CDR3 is TGTGCCAGCAGCTTTATGGGACAACACTACGAGCAGTACTTC.

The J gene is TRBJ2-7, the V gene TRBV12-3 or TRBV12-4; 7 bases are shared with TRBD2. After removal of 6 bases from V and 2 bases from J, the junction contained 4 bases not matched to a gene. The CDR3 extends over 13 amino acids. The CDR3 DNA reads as TGTGCCAGCAGCAGGGAGGGTCCCTACGAGCAGTACTTC. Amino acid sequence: CASSREGPYEQYF.

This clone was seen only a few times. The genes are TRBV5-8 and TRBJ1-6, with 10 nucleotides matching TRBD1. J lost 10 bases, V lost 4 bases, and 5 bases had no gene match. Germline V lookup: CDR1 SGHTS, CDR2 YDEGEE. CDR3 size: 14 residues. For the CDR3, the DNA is TGTGCCAGCAGCGCCGGACAGGGGGAATCACCCCTCCACTTT. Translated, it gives CASSAGQGESPLHF.

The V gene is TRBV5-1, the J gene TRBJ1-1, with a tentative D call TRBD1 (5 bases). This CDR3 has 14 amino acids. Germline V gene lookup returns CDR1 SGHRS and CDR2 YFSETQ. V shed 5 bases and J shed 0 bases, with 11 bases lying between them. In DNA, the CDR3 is TGCGCCAGCAGTAGGGGCGTCATGAACACTGAAGCTTTCTTT. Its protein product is CASSRGVMNTEAFF.

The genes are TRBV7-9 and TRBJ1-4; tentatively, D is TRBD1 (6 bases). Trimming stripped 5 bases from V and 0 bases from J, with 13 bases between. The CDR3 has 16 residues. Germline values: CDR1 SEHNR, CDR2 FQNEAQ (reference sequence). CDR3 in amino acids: CASSIQQGSTNEKLFF. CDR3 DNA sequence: TGTGCCAGCAGCATACAACAGGGCTCAACTAATGAAAAACTGTTTTTT.

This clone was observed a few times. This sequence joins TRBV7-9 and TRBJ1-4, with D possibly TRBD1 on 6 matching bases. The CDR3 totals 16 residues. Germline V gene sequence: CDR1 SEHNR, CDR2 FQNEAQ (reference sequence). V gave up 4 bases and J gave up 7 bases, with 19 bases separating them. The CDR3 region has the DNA TGTGCCAGCAGCTATATGGGTTTACAGGGTGGTGAAAAACTGTTTTTT. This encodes CASSYMGLQGGEKLFF.

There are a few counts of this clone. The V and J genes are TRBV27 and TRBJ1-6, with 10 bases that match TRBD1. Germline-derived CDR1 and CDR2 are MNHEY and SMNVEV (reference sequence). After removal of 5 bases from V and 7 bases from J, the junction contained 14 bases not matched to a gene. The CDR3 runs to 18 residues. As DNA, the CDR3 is TGTGCCAGCAGTCGGACAGGGGGAAGGGGCGGCATAAATTCACCCCTCCACTTT. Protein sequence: CASSRTGGRGGINSPLHF.

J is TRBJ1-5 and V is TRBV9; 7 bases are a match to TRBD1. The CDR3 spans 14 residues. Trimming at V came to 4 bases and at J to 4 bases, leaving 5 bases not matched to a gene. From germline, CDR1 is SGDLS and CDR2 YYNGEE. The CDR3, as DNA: TGTGCCAGCAGCCCGACAGGGAGTAATCAGCCCCAGCATTTT. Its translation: CASSPTGSNQPQHF.

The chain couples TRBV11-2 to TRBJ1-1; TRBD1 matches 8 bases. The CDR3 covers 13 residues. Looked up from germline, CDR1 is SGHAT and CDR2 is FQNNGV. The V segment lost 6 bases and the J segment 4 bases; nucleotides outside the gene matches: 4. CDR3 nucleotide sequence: TGTGCCAGCAGAACGACAGGGGTCACTGAAGCTTTCTTT. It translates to CASRTTGVTEAFF.

CDR3 region: CASSPRGGVEETQYF. In nucleotides, the CDR3 is TGTGCCAGCAGCCCACGGGGGGGAGTTGAAGAGACCCAGTACTTC. The rearrangement uses TRBV7-6 and TRBJ2-5, with 8 bases fitting TRBD2. CDR1 is SGHVS and CDR2 is FNYEAQ in the germline V gene. Trimming cost V 5 bases and J 3 bases; bases outside gene matches: 8. The CDR3 extends over 15 amino acids.

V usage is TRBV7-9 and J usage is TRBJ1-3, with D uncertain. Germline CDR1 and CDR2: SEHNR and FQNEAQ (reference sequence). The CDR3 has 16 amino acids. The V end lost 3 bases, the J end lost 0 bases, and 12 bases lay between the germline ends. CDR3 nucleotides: TGTGCCAGCAGCTTCGGGTCCATTTCCTCTGGAAACACCATATATTTT. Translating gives CASSFGSISSGNTIYF.

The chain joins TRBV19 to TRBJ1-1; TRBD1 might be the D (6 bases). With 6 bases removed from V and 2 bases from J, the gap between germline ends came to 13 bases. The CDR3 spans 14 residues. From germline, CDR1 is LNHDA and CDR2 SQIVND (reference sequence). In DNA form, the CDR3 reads TGTGCCAGTAGCGGACAGACCTTTAACACTGAAGCTTTCTTT. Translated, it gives CASSGQTFNTEAFF.

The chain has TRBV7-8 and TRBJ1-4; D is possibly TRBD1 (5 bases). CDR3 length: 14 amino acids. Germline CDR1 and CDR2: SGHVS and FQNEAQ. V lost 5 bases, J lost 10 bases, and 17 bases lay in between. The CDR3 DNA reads TGTGCCAGCAGCGGGGAGGGGATGACTGGAAAACTGTTTTTT. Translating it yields CASSGEGMTGKLFF.

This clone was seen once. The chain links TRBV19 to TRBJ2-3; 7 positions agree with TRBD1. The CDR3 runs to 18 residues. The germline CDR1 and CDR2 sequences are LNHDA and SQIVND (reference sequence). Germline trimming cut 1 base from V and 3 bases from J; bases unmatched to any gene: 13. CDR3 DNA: TGTGCCAGTAGTATAGCTGCGGCGGCCTCAGGGGGAACAGATACGCAGTATTTT. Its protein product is CASSIAAAASGGTDTQYF.

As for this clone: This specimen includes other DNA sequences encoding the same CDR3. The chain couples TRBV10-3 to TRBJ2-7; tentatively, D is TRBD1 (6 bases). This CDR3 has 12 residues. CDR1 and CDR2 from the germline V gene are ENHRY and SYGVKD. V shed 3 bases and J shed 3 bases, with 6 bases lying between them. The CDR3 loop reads CAISDRGYEQYF. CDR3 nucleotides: TGTGCCATCAGTGACAGGGGCTACGAGCAGTACTTC.

The CDR3 bases are TGTGCCAGCAGTTTAAGGGGACAGGGTCGCAATCAGCCCCAGCATTTT. Translation: CASSLRGQGRNQPQHF. The genes are TRBV27 and TRBJ1-5, with 9 bases matching TRBD1. The J segment lost 2 bases and the V segment lost 2 bases, leaving 4 bases of the junction unmatched. CDR1 and CDR2 from the germline V gene are MNHEY and SMNVEV (reference sequence). The length of the CDR3 is 16 residues.

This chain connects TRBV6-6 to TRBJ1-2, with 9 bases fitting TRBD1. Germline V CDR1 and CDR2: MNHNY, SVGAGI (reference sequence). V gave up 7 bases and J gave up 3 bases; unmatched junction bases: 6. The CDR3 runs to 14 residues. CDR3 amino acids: CASTLDRGDYGYTF. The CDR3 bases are TGTGCCAGCACCTTGGACAGGGGCGACTATGGCTACACCTTC.

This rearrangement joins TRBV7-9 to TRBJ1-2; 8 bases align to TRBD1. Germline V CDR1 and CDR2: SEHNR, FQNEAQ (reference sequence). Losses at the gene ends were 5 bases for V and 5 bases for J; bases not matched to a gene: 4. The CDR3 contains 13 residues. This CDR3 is CASSVGQEYGYTF. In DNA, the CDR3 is TGTGCCAGCAGCGTGGGACAGGAATATGGCTACACCTTC.

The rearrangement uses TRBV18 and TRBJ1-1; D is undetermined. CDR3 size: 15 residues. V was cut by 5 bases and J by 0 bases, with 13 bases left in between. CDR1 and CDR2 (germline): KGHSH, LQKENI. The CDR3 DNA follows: TGTGCCAGCTCAGCTTCTCTCGACATGAACACTGAAGCTTTCTTT. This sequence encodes CASSASLDMNTEAFF.

CDR3 in amino acids: CASSMGQGYTGELFF. In DNA form, the CDR3 reads TGTGCCAGTAGTATGGGACAGGGTTACACCGGGGAGCTGTTTTTT. J is TRBJ2-2 and V is TRBV19; the match to TRBD1 covers 9 bases. The CDR3 has 15 amino acids. CDR1 is LNHDA, CDR2 SQIVND, per germline (reference sequence). Trimming at V came to 3 bases and at J to 3 bases, leaving 2 bases not matched to a gene.

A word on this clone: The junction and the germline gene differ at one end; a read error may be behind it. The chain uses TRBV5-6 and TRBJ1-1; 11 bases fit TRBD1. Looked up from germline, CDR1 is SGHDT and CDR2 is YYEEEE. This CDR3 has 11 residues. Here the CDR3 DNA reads TGTGCCAGCAGCCGGGACAGGGGGATTTCCTTT. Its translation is CASSRDRGISF.

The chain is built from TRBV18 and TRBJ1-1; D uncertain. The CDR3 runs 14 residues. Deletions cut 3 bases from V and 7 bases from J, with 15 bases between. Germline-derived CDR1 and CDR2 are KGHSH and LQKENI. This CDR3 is CASSPDYREGEAFF. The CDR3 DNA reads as TGTGCCAGCTCACCTGACTATCGAGAGGGTGAAGCTTTCTTT. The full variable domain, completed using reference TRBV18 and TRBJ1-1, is NAGVMQNPRHLVRRRGQEARLRCSPMKGHSHVYWYRQLPEEGLKFMVYLQKENIIDESGMPKERFSAEFPKEGPSILRIQQVVRGDSAAYFCASSPDYREGEAFFGQGTRLTVV.